The entry below gives a single TCR beta chain sequence along with its context. Trimming took 7 bases from V and 3 from J, leaving 18 bases between them. The CDR3 is made up of 14 amino acids. Germline loops: CDR1 SQVTM, CDR2 ANQGSEA. The data were taken from a study of sequential checkpoint blockade in melanoma. Whole-study context: Patients were randomized 1:1 to nivolumab-then-ipilimumab or ipilimumab-then-nivolumab first-line.

This sample's treatment: randomized to nivolumab then ipilimumab (arm A) or the reverse (arm B). No patient had prior DNA-damaging chemotherapy. From thawed PBMCs, live CD3+CD8+ cells negative for CD19 and CD56 were sorted. Data came from immunoSEQ multiplex PCR; TCRdb stores just in-frame clones and leaves some out. Counted here are around 21,000 clones, 82% occurring once; the ten biggest clones make up roughly half. The chain is built from TRBV29-1 and TRBJ1-2, with D unresolved. This TCR derives from a human donor with melanoma. The sequenced sample was CD8+ T cells sorted from blood (inferred from file names), obtained from a patient given nivolumab and ipilimumab in sequence. This CDR3 is CSARGGRPDYGYTF. The CDR3 coding sequence is TGCAGCGCTCGGGGAGGGAGGCCTGACTATGGCTACACCTTC.